A single sample is the source of the 19 T cell receptor beta chains below, sequenced in a study of T-cell memory formation after mild COVID-19. In TCRdb, the 5' RACE reads were re-called with MiXCR into one record per CDR3 protein. The table has just over 400,000 distinct CDR3 sequences, about a quarter seen once. Sequenced input: PBMCs or a T cell subset sorted from them (not recorded which). The receptor set was obtained from an adult woman who had mild COVID-19 (a few samples of this study predate the infection). Cell type and time point are not known.

The chain is built from TRBV19 and TRBJ2-7; TRBD2 is a possible D gene (5 bases). The CDR3 contains 14 residues. The germline gives CDR1 LNHDA, CDR2 SQIVND (reference sequence). V was clipped by 5 bases and J by 2 bases, with 13 bases between them. As DNA, the CDR3 is TGTGCCAGTAGTCCTAGCCGCGGACCCTACGAGCAGTACTTC. The encoded protein is CASSPSRGPYEQYF.

This rearrangement joins TRBV29-1 to TRBJ1-2; 10 bases map to TRBD1. CDR3 length: 16 residues. V shed 7 bases, J shed 4 bases, and the junction held 15 bases outside the gene matches. Germline CDR1 reads SQVTM; CDR2 reads ANQGSEA. The CDR3 loop reads CSAQDRGKIGVYGYTF. CDR3 DNA sequence: TGCAGCGCTCAGGACAGGGGGAAGATTGGGGTCTATGGCTACACCTTC.

The chain combines TRBV14 with TRBJ2-7; D might be TRBD1 (6 bases). Trimming left V 4 bases short and J 4 bases short, with 14 bases between. The CDR3 runs to 14 residues. CDR1 is SGHDN and CDR2 is FVKESK in the germline V gene. The CDR3 sequence: CASSRRGWYYEQYF. CDR3 nucleotide sequence: TGTGCCAGCAGCCGCAGGGGTTGGTATTACGAGCAGTACTTC.

The chain has TRBV6-5 and TRBJ1-2; a possible D gene is TRBD1 (5 bases). The germline gives CDR1 MNHEY, CDR2 SVGAGI. The V gene lost 7 bases and the J gene lost 4 bases, with 19 bases spanning the gap. The CDR3 extends over 15 amino acids. Here the CDR3 DNA reads TGTGCCAGCACCCACAGGCGTCCCTATCCCTATGGCTACACCTTC. It specifies CASTHRRPYPYGYTF.

V usage is TRBV5-1 and J usage is TRBJ1-2; 7 bases match TRBD1. CDR3 length: 15 amino acids. The germline gives CDR1 SGHRS, CDR2 YFSETQ. V trimming: 2 bases; J trimming: 2 bases; junction bases outside the gene matches: 6. This chain's CDR3 is CASSFTGEGNYGYTF. The CDR3 region has the DNA TGCGCCAGCAGCTTCACAGGGGAGGGGAACTATGGCTACACCTTC.

The CDR3 here is CASSSWDGKNSNQPQHF. In DNA, the CDR3 is TGTGCCAGCAGCTCCTGGGACGGTAAAAATAGCAATCAGCCCCAGCATTTT. The chain joins TRBV7-3 to TRBJ1-5; tentatively, D is TRBD1 (5 bases). Trimming took off 4 bases at V and 0 bases at J, with 16 bases between the two ends. This CDR3 has 17 residues. Germline V CDR1 and CDR2: SGHTA, FQGTGA.

V usage is TRBV5-1 and J usage is TRBJ2-7; a possible D gene is TRBD2 (6 bases). The V and J ends lost 6 bases and 6 bases respectively, with 19 bases between them. This CDR3 has 14 residues. From germline, CDR1 is SGHRS and CDR2 YFSETQ. The CDR3 region is CASTSGTGSSEQYF. The CDR3 coding sequence is TGCGCCAGCACGTCAGGGACTGGGAGCTCCGAGCAGTACTTC.

V gene TRBV20-1 combines with J gene TRBJ1-5, with 8 bases lining up with TRBD1. The CDR3 contains 14 residues. V gave up 3 bases and J gave up 6 bases; unmatched junction bases: 7. CDR1 is DFQATT and CDR2 is SNEGSKA in the germline V gene (reference sequence). Written as DNA, the CDR3 is TGCAGTGCTAGTAGGACAGGGTTAAGTCAGCCCCAGCATTTT. As protein: CSASRTGLSQPQHF.

This clonotype was observed a handful of times. V is TRBV20-1 and J is TRBJ1-2; TRBD1 agrees at 9 bases. V lost 0 bases, J lost 3 bases, and 8 bases stayed unmatched. There are 16 residues in the CDR3. Germline lookup yields CDR1 DFQATT and CDR2 SNEGSKA (reference sequence). For the CDR3, the DNA is TGCAGTGCTAGAGATCCCGGACAGGGGATTGACTATGGCTACACCTTC. This codes for CSARDPGQGIDYGYTF.

This chain joins TRBV20-1 and TRBJ1-1, with unresolved D. V lost 8 bases to trimming and J lost 4 bases, with 14 bases between them. CDR3 length equals 12 residues. Germline V gene lookup returns CDR1 DFQATT and CDR2 SNEGSKA (reference sequence). In nucleotides, the CDR3 is TGCAGTAGCCAAATTATGTCCACTGAAGCTTTCTTT. This translates into CSSQIMSTEAFF.

The table lists this clonotype with a few counts. The V and J genes are TRBV5-1 and TRBJ2-7; D perhaps matches TRBD1 (5 bases). The CDR3 covers 15 residues. Germline CDR1 SGHRS, CDR2 YFSETQ. With 4 bases removed from V and 7 bases from J, the gap between germline ends came to 21 bases. The CDR3 DNA sequence: TGCGCCAGCAGCCCCCAAGCTTTGCAGGGTTGGGAGCAGTACTTC. Protein: CASSPQALQGWEQYF.

This chain uses TRBV24-1 with TRBJ2-6; 8 positions match TRBD1. The CDR3 runs to 12 residues. Germline V gene data show CDR1 as KGHDR and CDR2 as SFDVKD. The V and J ends lost 5 bases and 13 bases, in that order; junction bases with no gene match: 3. The CDR3 region has the DNA TGTGCCACCAGTGCTACAGGGGGAGTCCTGACTTTC. Translating gives CATSATGGVLTF.

The V and J genes are TRBV9 and TRBJ2-7; 8 nucleotides line up with TRBD1. Germline loops: CDR1 SGDLS, CDR2 YYNGEE. The trim removed 5 bases at V and 5 bases at J, leaving 9 bases unmatched. The CDR3 has 14 residues. The CDR3 DNA reads TGTGCCAGCAGTTCACAGGGGGTCGGGGACGAGCAGTACTTC. It is translated as CASSSQGVGDEQYF. Based on the CDR3 plus reference TRBV9 and TRBJ2-7, the full variable domain is DSGVTQTPKHLITATGQRVTLRCSPRSGDLSVYWYQQSLDQGLQFLIQYYNGEERAKGNILERFSAQQFPDLHSELNLSSLELGDSALYFCASSSQGVGDEQYFGPGTRLTVT.

Only a few counts were recorded for this clonotype. This chain connects TRBV7-3 to TRBJ2-2, with unresolved D. Trimming left V 2 bases short and J 4 bases short, with 11 bases between. Germline V gene sequence: CDR1 SGHTA, CDR2 FQGTGA. CDR3 size: 15 residues. CDR3: CASSLVRGSTGELFF. CDR3 nucleotide sequence: TGTGCCAGCAGCTTAGTACGAGGTTCCACCGGGGAGCTGTTTTTT.

This clonotype was seen only a few times. V and J are TRBV20-1 and TRBJ1-5; D is undetermined. The V end was cut by 0 bases, the J end by 7 bases, with 16 bases between. Germline assignment: CDR1 DFQATT and CDR2 SNEGSKA (reference sequence). The CDR3 has 15 residues. CDR3 bases: TGCAGTGCTAGAGATCGGTTAAGGGTCTGGCAGCCCCAGCATTTT. Protein: CSARDRLRVWQPQHF.

The chain combines TRBV4-2 with TRBJ1-5; D not resolved. Trimming shortened V by 0 bases and J by 0 bases, and 9 bases separated the two germline ends. This CDR3 spans 16 amino acids. Germline V lookup: CDR1 LGHNA, CDR2 YNFKEQ. The CDR3 DNA is TGTGCCAGCAGCCAAGAGGACGGAGTTAGCAATCAGCCCCAGCATTTT. Translated, it gives CASSQEDGVSNQPQHF.

This clonotype was seen a few times. The CDR3 DNA is TGTGCCAGCAGTGGCCTGAGGGGCTTAGAAAAACTGTTTTTT. Its protein product is CASSGLRGLEKLFF. The chain joins TRBV2 to TRBJ1-4, with a possible D match to TRBD1 (5 bases). Germline V gene lookup returns CDR1 SNHLY and CDR2 FYNNEI. The V and J ends lost 4 bases and 8 bases respectively, with 14 bases between them. The CDR3 loop spans 14 amino acids.

The chain uses TRBV6-5 and TRBJ2-2, with D possibly matching TRBD2 (5 bases). Per the germline V gene, CDR1 is MNHEY and CDR2 is SVGAGI. CDR3 size: 15 residues. V was pared by 2 bases and J by 3 bases, with 10 bases between. CDR3 amino acids: CASSYEWEHTGELFF. For the CDR3, the DNA is TGTGCCAGCAGTTACGAGTGGGAGCACACCGGGGAGCTGTTTTTT.

In DNA, the CDR3 is TGTGCCAGCGAAACTCCGGGACTAGCGGGAGGCCTAACCTACGAGCAGTACTTC. Protein: CASETPGLAGGLTYEQYF. This chain links TRBV7-9 with TRBJ2-7; 15 bases line up with TRBD2. CDR1 and CDR2 (germline): SEHNR, FQNEAQ (reference sequence). The CDR3 is 18 amino acids. V shed 8 bases and J 2 bases; nucleotides not matched to a gene: 13. Together with reference TRBV7-9 and TRBJ2-7, the CDR3 gives the full variable domain: DTGVSQNPRHKITKRGQNVTFRCDPISEHNRLYWYRQTLGQGPEFLTYFQNEAQLEKSRLLSDRFSAERPKGSFSTLEIQRTEQGDSAMYLCASETPGLAGGLTYEQYFGPGTRLTVT.